Detailed here is one T cell receptor (beta chain). The data were produced by immunoSEQ multiplex PCR, yet TCRdb's version contains in-frame clones alone and is incomplete. The sample shows 87,000 or so clones, more than 75% of them seen only once. This sample is part of a study of OX40 agonist ivuxolimab in advanced cancers. This clonotype was obtained from an adult with an advanced solid tumor such as melanoma, head and neck, liver or kidney cancer. This sample comprised CD4+ or CD8+ T cells sorted from blood, obtained in a trial of the OX40 agonist ivuxolimab.

CDR3 sequence reads: CASSSGGVETQYF. DNA for the CDR3: TGTGCCAGCAGTTCGGGAGGGGTGGAGACCCAGTACTTC. This rearrangement joins TRBV6-5 to TRBJ2-5; 8 bases are shared with TRBD2. V lost 4 bases and J lost 5; bases outside the gene matches: 3. The germline CDR1 and CDR2 sequences are MNHEY and SVGAGI. The CDR3 totals 13 residues.